This TCR beta chain was obtained from a study of molecular identifiers for immune sequencing clone quantification. This clonotype has only a few counts. Its antigen is currently unknown. A much larger clone differs by one base, so this may be a read error. Based on a CD8+CD4-CCR7+CD45RA+ profile, naive CD8 T cells were sorted. The CDR3 is 15 amino acids. The V gene's germline CDR1 is SGHTA and CDR2 FQGNSA. TCRdb re-called the PCR reads through MiXCR, storing one row per CDR3 protein. Among over 85,000 distinct CDR3 sequences listed, 20% to 25% were seen once. Whole-study findings and limits: Whereas naive cells kept under 1% of molecules in clones above 20 RNA copies, such clones held over 98% in effectors. Even with 800,000 to 1,000,000 naive cells present, spiked Jurkat TCR RNA from one cell was reportedly detectable.

The chain carries TRBV7-2 and TRBJ2-7, with 8 bases fitting TRBD2. This sequence was found in a human donor in good health. Some libraries in this study had Jurkat cell RNA spiked in. Material: naive CD8+ T cells from blood, with Jurkat cell RNA spiked in. This sample's subset: FACS-sorted CD8+CD4-CCR7+CD45RA+ naive T cells. The CDR3 protein is CAGSLVSGGAYEQYF. The CDR3 bases are TGTGCCGGCAGCTTAGTGAGCGGGGGAGCCTACGAGCAGTACTTC.